A selection of T cell receptor beta chains follows, all from one sample in a study of blood T cells in healthy people across ages. In TCRdb, the 5' RACE reads were re-called with MiXCR into one record per CDR3 protein. The sample has some 1.5 million distinct CDR3 sequences, less than 45% seen once; the top ten hold approximately 4%. The sequenced sample consisted of blood. The receptors shown here come from a woman between 18 and 29 years old in good health. Both conserved end residues are part of each CDR3. The D gene is left open where the match is weak. The size entry is marked missing in some rows and otherwise reads once, few, many or a size class.

D gene: -
J gene: TRBJ2-1
clone size: -
V gene: TRBV4-3
CDR3 DNA: TGCGCCAGCAGCCACCTCCGAGTCCGTGAGCAGTTCTTC
CDR3 protein: CASSHLRVREQFF

D gene: -
J gene: TRBJ2-7
clone size: -
V gene: TRBV7-9
CDR3 DNA: TGTGCCAGCAGCAATGACCCAGGTCCCTACGAGCAGTACTTC
CDR3 protein: CASSNDPGPYEQYF

D gene: -
J gene: TRBJ2-7
clone size: -
V gene: TRBV21-1
CDR3 DNA: TGTGCCAGCAGCAATGGAACTAGCGGGGGAGGCTACGAGCAGTACTTC
CDR3 protein: CASSNGTSGGGYEQYF

D gene: TRBD1
J gene: TRBJ2-1
clone size: -
V gene: TRBV27
CDR3 DNA: TGTGCCAGCAGTTTAGATAGGGGGCTGGGCAATGAGCAGTTCTTC
CDR3 protein: CASSLDRGLGNEQFF

D gene: -
J gene: TRBJ1-6
clone size: -
V gene: TRBV7-2
CDR3 DNA: TGTGCCAGCAGCTTAAAGGTGACAGGCCTTAATTCACCCCTCCACTTT
CDR3 protein: CASSLKVTGLNSPLHF

D gene: -
J gene: TRBJ2-7
clone size: few
V gene: TRBV6-2/TRBV6-3
CDR3 DNA: TGTGCCAGCAGTTACGTAAACTCCTACGAGCAGTACTTC
CDR3 protein: CASSYVNSYEQYF

D gene: -
J gene: TRBJ1-5
clone size: few
V gene: TRBV7-2
CDR3 DNA: TGTGCCAGCAGCACCGGACGGGAACTCAATCAGCCCCAGCATTTT
CDR3 protein: CASSTGRELNQPQHF

D gene: -
J gene: TRBJ2-7
clone size: -
V gene: TRBV12-3/TRBV12-4
CDR3 DNA: TGTGCCAGCAGTCGACAGGCTTCAGGTGCCTACAATGAGCAGTACTTC
CDR3 protein: CASSRQASGAYNEQYF

D gene: -
J gene: TRBJ1-2
clone size: few
V gene: TRBV29-1
CDR3 DNA: TGCAGCGTTGCAGGCTCGACTAACTATGGCTACACCTTC
CDR3 protein: CSVAGSTNYGYTF

D gene: -
J gene: TRBJ1-5
clone size: few
V gene: TRBV5-5
CDR3 DNA: TGTGCCAGCAGCTCCGTGGTGGGCAATCAGCCCCAGCATTTT
CDR3 protein: CASSSVVGNQPQHF

D gene: -
J gene: TRBJ1-2
clone size: -
V gene: TRBV12-3/TRBV12-4
CDR3 DNA: TGTGCCAGCATTCGCTTGGGCAACTATGGCTACACCTTC
CDR3 protein: CASIRLGNYGYTF

D gene: -
J gene: TRBJ1-1
clone size: few
V gene: TRBV29-1
CDR3 DNA: TGCAGCGTTGAAGATGGTCGGGGGCGTGAAGCTTTCTTT
CDR3 protein: CSVEDGRGREAFF

D gene: TRBD2
J gene: TRBJ2-1
clone size: -
V gene: TRBV29-1
CDR3 DNA: TGCAGCAACCAGCGGGGGTCCTACAATGAGCAGTTCTTC
CDR3 protein: CSNQRGSYNEQFF

D gene: TRBD1
J gene: TRBJ1-5
clone size: few
V gene: TRBV7-2
CDR3 DNA: TGTGCCAGCAGCCCAACCCTCGGACAGGGTGGGAATCAGCCCCAGCATTTT
CDR3 protein: CASSPTLGQGGNQPQHF

D gene: TRBD2
J gene: TRBJ2-1
clone size: -
V gene: TRBV5-1
CDR3 DNA: TGCGCCAGCAGCTCCGGAAGCCTAGCGGGGGGTCACAATGAGCAGTTCTTC
CDR3 protein: CASSSGSLAGGHNEQFF

D gene: -
J gene: TRBJ2-3
clone size: many
V gene: TRBV10-3
CDR3 DNA: TGTGCCATCAGTGACGAGACTAGGGAGAGCACAGATACGCAGTATTTT
CDR3 protein: CAISDETRESTDTQYF

D gene: TRBD2
J gene: TRBJ2-1
clone size: few
V gene: TRBV28
CDR3 DNA: TGTGCCAGCAGTTCGCGGCGGGGGTGGAGTTTCAATGAGCAGTTCTTC
CDR3 protein: CASSSRRGWSFNEQFF

D gene: -
J gene: TRBJ1-5
clone size: -
V gene: TRBV20-1
CDR3 DNA: TGCAGTGCCGGAAGCCGGGCCGCCGGTCAGCCCCAGCATTTT
CDR3 protein: CSAGSRAAGQPQHF

D gene: TRBD1
J gene: TRBJ2-4
clone size: few
V gene: TRBV5-1
CDR3 DNA: TGCGCCAGCAGCCCCGGACAGGGAGCGGCCAAAAACATTCAGTACTTC
CDR3 protein: CASSPGQGAAKNIQYF

D gene: -
J gene: TRBJ2-3
clone size: few
V gene: TRBV4-2
CDR3 DNA: TGTGCCAGCAGCCCGGACAGAGGAGATACGCAGTATTTT
CDR3 protein: CASSPDRGDTQYF

D gene: TRBD1
J gene: TRBJ2-5
clone size: -
V gene: TRBV3-1
CDR3 DNA: TGTGCCAGCAGCCAAGATCGGGGTGACAGGGACGTCTTTTTGACCCAGTACTTC
CDR3 protein: CASSQDRGDRDVFLTQYF

D gene: -
J gene: TRBJ2-1
clone size: -
V gene: TRBV6-2/TRBV6-3
CDR3 DNA: TGTGCCAGCAGTGAGCTGACTGTAAGCTACAATGAGCAGTTCTTC
CDR3 protein: CASSELTVSYNEQFF

D gene: -
J gene: TRBJ2-7
clone size: -
V gene: TRBV7-8
CDR3 DNA: TGTGCCAGCAGCTTAGCGAGGACGGGGGGCAATTACGAGCAGTACTTC
CDR3 protein: CASSLARTGGNYEQYF

D gene: -
J gene: TRBJ2-1
clone size: few
V gene: TRBV12-3/TRBV12-4
CDR3 DNA: TGTGCCAGCAGTTTGAGGCCCCGGGGAAATGAGCAGTTCTTC
CDR3 protein: CASSLRPRGNEQFF

D gene: -
J gene: TRBJ2-7
clone size: -
V gene: TRBV29-1
CDR3 DNA: TGCAGCGTTGGTGGGGGCAGGGGATCCTACGAGCAGTACTTC
CDR3 protein: CSVGGGRGSYEQYF

D gene: TRBD2
J gene: TRBJ2-3
clone size: -
V gene: TRBV5-6
CDR3 DNA: TGTGCCAGCAGCATACTAGCGGGAGCAGATACGCAGTATTTT
CDR3 protein: CASSILAGADTQYF

D gene: -
J gene: TRBJ2-5
clone size: many
V gene: TRBV18
CDR3 DNA: TGTGCCAGCTCACCGGGTTTGAAAGAGACCCAGTACTTC
CDR3 protein: CASSPGLKETQYF

D gene: TRBD1
J gene: TRBJ1-2
clone size: -
V gene: TRBV6-2/TRBV6-3
CDR3 DNA: TGTGCCAGTCGGGACAGTACCACTTGTGGCTACACCTTC
CDR3 protein: CASRDSTTCGYTF

D gene: -
J gene: TRBJ2-7
clone size: -
V gene: TRBV4-3
CDR3 DNA: TGCGCCAGCAGCCAAGAATGGACACCTACCTACGAGCAGTACTTC
CDR3 protein: CASSQEWTPTYEQYF

D gene: -
J gene: TRBJ2-7
clone size: few
V gene: TRBV6-1
CDR3 DNA: TGTGCCAGCAGTGGTTACTACAATGAGCAGTACTTC
CDR3 protein: CASSGYYNEQYF

D gene: -
J gene: TRBJ2-3
clone size: once
V gene: TRBV7-2
CDR3 DNA: TGTGCCAGCAGCAGCCCGGGGACGGCCCGCACAGATACGCGGTATTTT
CDR3 protein: CASSSPGTARTDTRYF

D gene: -
J gene: TRBJ2-7
clone size: -
V gene: TRBV7-9
CDR3 DNA: TGTGCCAGCACCACCTCGGGCTCCGAGCAGTACTTC
CDR3 protein: CASTTSGSEQYF

D gene: -
J gene: TRBJ2-7
clone size: -
V gene: TRBV15
CDR3 DNA: TGTGCCACCGGGGGATCCGAGCAGTACTTC
CDR3 protein: CATGGSEQYF

D gene: -
J gene: TRBJ1-2
clone size: -
V gene: TRBV7-9
CDR3 DNA: TGTGCCAGCAGGGAACCTGGAACTACCTATGGCTACACCTTC
CDR3 protein: CASREPGTTYGYTF

D gene: TRBD1
J gene: TRBJ2-3
clone size: few
V gene: TRBV28
CDR3 DNA: TGTGCCAGCAGAGGGACAGACACAGATACGCAGTATTTT
CDR3 protein: CASRGTDTDTQYF

D gene: TRBD1
J gene: TRBJ1-4
clone size: few
V gene: TRBV6-5
CDR3 DNA: TGTGCCAGCAGTTACTCGAACAGGGGTACTGAAAAACTGTTTTTT
CDR3 protein: CASSYSNRGTEKLFF

D gene: TRBD1
J gene: TRBJ2-7
clone size: few
V gene: TRBV7-7
CDR3 DNA: TGTGCTAGCAGCTTAGGACCGGGACAGGGAGCCTACGAGCAGTACTTC
CDR3 protein: CASSLGPGQGAYEQYF

D gene: -
J gene: TRBJ1-2
clone size: -
V gene: TRBV5-1
CDR3 DNA: TGCGCCAGCAGTGCAGACAGAAGTAACTATGGCTACACCTTC
CDR3 protein: CASSADRSNYGYTF

D gene: -
J gene: TRBJ1-1
clone size: few
V gene: TRBV6-2/TRBV6-3
CDR3 DNA: TGTGCCAGCAGGGGGCTCGCGGACACTGAAGCTTTCTTT
CDR3 protein: CASRGLADTEAFF

D gene: -
J gene: TRBJ2-1
clone size: -
V gene: TRBV7-2
CDR3 DNA: TGTGCCAGCAGCTTAGGGGTGACCCACAATGAGCAGTTCTTC
CDR3 protein: CASSLGVTHNEQFF

D gene: TRBD2
J gene: TRBJ2-3
clone size: -
V gene: TRBV29-1
CDR3 DNA: TGCAGCGTCGGAGGGAGCGGGACTCACACAGATACGCAGTATTTT
CDR3 protein: CSVGGSGTHTDTQYF

D gene: -
J gene: TRBJ1-4
clone size: -
V gene: TRBV7-2
CDR3 DNA: TGTGCCAGCAGCCCCCGTTTGGGGTTACGTGAAAAACTGTTTTTT
CDR3 protein: CASSPRLGLREKLFF

D gene: TRBD2
J gene: TRBJ2-7
clone size: -
V gene: TRBV20-1
CDR3 DNA: TGCAGTGCTAGTAGAGGACTAGCCCTTAGCTCCTACAATGAGCAGTACTTC
CDR3 protein: CSASRGLALSSYNEQYF

D gene: TRBD1
J gene: TRBJ2-4
clone size: -
V gene: TRBV29-1
CDR3 DNA: TGCAGCGTGCCGCCGGGACAGGGTAATGAGCAGTACTTC
CDR3 protein: CSVPPGQGNEQYF

D gene: -
J gene: TRBJ1-4
clone size: -
V gene: TRBV6-2/TRBV6-3
CDR3 DNA: TGTGTCAGCAGTTACGGCTTGGAAAAACTGTTTTTT
CDR3 protein: CVSSYGLEKLFF

D gene: TRBD1
J gene: TRBJ1-4
clone size: -
V gene: TRBV20-1
CDR3 DNA: TGCAGTGCTAGAGATAAGGGACAGGGTCGCGAAAAACTGTTTTTT
CDR3 protein: CSARDKGQGREKLFF

D gene: -
J gene: TRBJ1-5
clone size: -
V gene: TRBV7-9
CDR3 DNA: TGTGCCGGCAGCGTCGGAAGCCAGCCCCAGCATTTT
CDR3 protein: CAGSVGSQPQHF

D gene: -
J gene: TRBJ2-1
clone size: few
V gene: TRBV15
CDR3 DNA: TGTGCCACCAGCAGAGATGGGGCAGGCAGAGGTGAGCAGTTCTTC
CDR3 protein: CATSRDGAGRGEQFF